The 9 T cell receptor beta chains listed next were all sequenced from one sample in a study of T-cell memory formation after mild COVID-19. Each CDR3 protein gets one entry after TCRdb re-called the 5' RACE reads with MiXCR. Altogether 290,000 or so distinct CDR3 sequences are present, roughly a fifth being singletons, with the ten largest covering under 25%. Sequencing was carried out using PBMCs or a T cell subset sorted from them (not recorded which). These receptors were obtained from a young man who had mild COVID-19 (a few samples of this study predate the infection). Cell type and time point are not known.

The V call is TRBV20-1, the J call TRBJ2-1; 8 bases match TRBD1. CDR3 length: 12 amino acids. Germline assignment: CDR1 DFQATT and CDR2 SNEGSKA (reference sequence). V dropped 5 bases and J dropped 6; count of bases not matched to a gene: 3. The CDR3: CSAPDRGNEQFF. For the CDR3, the DNA is TGCAGTGCTCCTGACAGGGGCAATGAGCAGTTCTTC.

This clonotype was counted a few times. The rearrangement links TRBV6-2 or TRBV6-3 to TRBJ2-2; D may be TRBD1 (6 bases). The CDR3 has 13 amino acids. Trimming stripped 10 bases from V and 4 bases from J, with 13 bases between. The germline CDR1 and CDR2 sequences are MNHEY and SVGEGT. The CDR3 here is CATSGHLTGELFF. CDR3 coding DNA: TGTGCCACCTCGGGACATCTCACCGGGGAGCTGTTTTTT.

This clonotype has only a few counts. V gene TRBV20-1 combines with J gene TRBJ1-2, with D possibly matching TRBD1 (6 bases). The ends were cut back, 5 bases at V and 9 bases at J, with 16 bases in the middle. The CDR3 length is 12 residues. Germline loops: CDR1 DFQATT, CDR2 SNEGSKA (reference sequence). Here the CDR3 reads CSALAGHGRYTF. In DNA form, the CDR3 reads TGCAGTGCTCTAGCGGGACATGGGCGCTACACCTTC.

The V gene is TRBV5-5, the J gene TRBJ2-5; a possible D gene is TRBD2 (6 bases). In germline, CDR1 is SGHKS, CDR2 YYEKEE (reference sequence). The V and J ends lost 3 bases and 2 bases respectively, with 14 bases between them. This CDR3 is built from 15 residues. The CDR3 region is CASSSGVLAQETQYF. CDR3 bases: TGTGCCAGCAGCTCGGGGGTGCTCGCACAAGAGACCCAGTACTTC.

J is TRBJ2-1 and V is TRBV20-1, with a weak D call TRBD2 (6 bases). Germline V CDR1 and CDR2: DFQATT, SNEGSKA (reference sequence). This CDR3 spans 12 amino acids. The ends were cut back, 0 bases at V and 10 bases at J, with 10 bases in the middle. The chain's CDR3 is CSAREGGLEQFF. CDR3 nucleotide sequence: TGCAGTGCTAGAGAGGGGGGTTTAGAGCAGTTCTTC.

The chain carries TRBV4-1 and TRBJ1-1, with D perhaps matching TRBD1 (6 bases). Germline assignment: CDR1 MGHRA and CDR2 YSYEKL. CDR3 length: 16 residues. Trimming cost V 0 bases and J 1 base, with 12 bases left between them. CDR3 loop: CASSQEAGATNTEAFF. The CDR3 DNA is TGCGCCAGCAGCCAAGAGGCAGGGGCGACGAACACTGAAGCTTTCTTT.

The V gene is TRBV6-6, the J gene TRBJ1-1, with D uncertain. The V gene's germline CDR1 is MNHNY and CDR2 SVGAGI (reference sequence). This CDR3 spans 13 amino acids. V dropped 6 bases and J dropped 0 bases, with 8 bases sitting between them. CDR3 in DNA: TGTGCCAGCAGCGATATTATGAACACTGAAGCTTTCTTT. This gives the protein CASSDIMNTEAFF.

The chain employs TRBV2 and TRBJ2-7; a weak D match, TRBD1 (5 bases). CDR1 is SNHLY, CDR2 FYNNEI, per germline. The CDR3 extends over 12 amino acids. CDR3 amino acids: CASSESGRGLDV. CDR3 DNA sequence: TGTGCCAGCAGTGAGTCTGGTAGGGGCCTGGACGTC.

This clonotype was recorded a few times. The chain carries TRBV6-6 and TRBJ2-3, with 10 bases identical to TRBD2. V shed 0 bases, J shed 0 bases, and the junction held 15 bases outside the gene matches. This CDR3 is 21 amino acids long. Germline-derived CDR1 and CDR2 are MNHNY and SVGAGI (reference sequence). The CDR3 region has the DNA TGTGCCAGCAGTTACTCGAGGGGGTTCGGACTAGCGGAATATAGCACAGATACGCAGTATTTT. Residues: CASSYSRGFGLAEYSTDTQYF.